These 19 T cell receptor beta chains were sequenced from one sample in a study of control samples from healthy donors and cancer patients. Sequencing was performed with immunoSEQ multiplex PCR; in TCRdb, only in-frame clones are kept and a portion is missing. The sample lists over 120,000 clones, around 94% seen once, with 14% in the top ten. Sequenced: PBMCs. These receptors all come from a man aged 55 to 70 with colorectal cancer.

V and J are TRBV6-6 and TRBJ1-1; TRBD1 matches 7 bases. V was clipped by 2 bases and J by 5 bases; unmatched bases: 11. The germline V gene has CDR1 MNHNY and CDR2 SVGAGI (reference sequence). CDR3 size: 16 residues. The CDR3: CASSYRQGEYGTEAFF. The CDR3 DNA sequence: TGTGCCAGCAGTTACAGGCAGGGGGAGTATGGTACTGAAGCTTTCTTT.

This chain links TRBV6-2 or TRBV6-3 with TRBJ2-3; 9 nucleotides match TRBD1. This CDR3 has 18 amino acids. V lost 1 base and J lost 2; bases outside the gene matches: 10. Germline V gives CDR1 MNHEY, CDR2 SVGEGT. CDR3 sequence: CASSYFAFWDRDTDTQYF. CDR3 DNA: TGTGCCAGCAGTTACTTCGCCTTTTGGGACAGGGACACAGATACGCAGTATTTT.

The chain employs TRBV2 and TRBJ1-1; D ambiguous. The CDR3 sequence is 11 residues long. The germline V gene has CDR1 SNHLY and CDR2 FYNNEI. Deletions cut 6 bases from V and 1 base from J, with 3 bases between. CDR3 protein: CASRGNTEAFF. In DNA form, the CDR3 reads TGTGCCAGCAGGGGGAACACTGAAGCTTTCTTT.

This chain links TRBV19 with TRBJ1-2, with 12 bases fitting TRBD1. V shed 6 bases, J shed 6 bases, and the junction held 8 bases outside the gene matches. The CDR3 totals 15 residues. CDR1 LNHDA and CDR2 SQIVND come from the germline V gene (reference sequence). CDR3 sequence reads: CASSSRDRGHHGYTF. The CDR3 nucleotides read TGTGCCAGTAGCAGCCGGGACAGGGGGCACCATGGCTACACCTTC.

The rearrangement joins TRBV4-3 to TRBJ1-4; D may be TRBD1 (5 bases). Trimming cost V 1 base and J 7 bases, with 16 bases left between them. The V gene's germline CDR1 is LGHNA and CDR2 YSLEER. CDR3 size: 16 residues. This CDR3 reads CASSQVRGGVGEKLFF. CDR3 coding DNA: TGCGCCAGCAGCCAAGTCCGCGGGGGGGTGGGTGAAAAACTGTTTTTT.

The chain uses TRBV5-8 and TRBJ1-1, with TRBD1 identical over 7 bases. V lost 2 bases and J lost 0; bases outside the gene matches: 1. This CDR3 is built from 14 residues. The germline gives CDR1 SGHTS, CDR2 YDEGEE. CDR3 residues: CASSLTGVNTEAFF. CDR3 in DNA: TGTGCCAGCAGCTTAACAGGGGTGAACACTGAAGCTTTCTTT.

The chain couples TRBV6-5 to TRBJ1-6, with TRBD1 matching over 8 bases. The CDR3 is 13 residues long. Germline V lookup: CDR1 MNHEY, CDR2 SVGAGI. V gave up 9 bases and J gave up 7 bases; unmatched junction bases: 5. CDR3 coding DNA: TGTGCCAGTCGACAGGGGAAAAATTCACCCCTCCACTTT. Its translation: CASRQGKNSPLHF.

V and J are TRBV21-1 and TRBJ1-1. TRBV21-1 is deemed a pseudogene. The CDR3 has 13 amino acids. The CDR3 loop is CASRTGLNTEAFF. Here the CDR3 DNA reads TGTGCCAGCAGGACGGGGCTGAACACTGAAGCTTTCTTT.

In DNA form, the CDR3 reads TGTGCCAGCAGTGAAGCGAAACTCCCGGGATTCCTCTATGGCTACACCTTC. Its translation is CASSEAKLPGFLYGYTF. The J gene is TRBJ1-2, the V gene TRBV6-1; unclear D gene. The CDR3 spans 17 residues. Germline CDR1 and CDR2: MNHNS and SASEGT. Trimming shortened V by 0 bases and J by 4 bases, and 18 bases separated the two germline ends.

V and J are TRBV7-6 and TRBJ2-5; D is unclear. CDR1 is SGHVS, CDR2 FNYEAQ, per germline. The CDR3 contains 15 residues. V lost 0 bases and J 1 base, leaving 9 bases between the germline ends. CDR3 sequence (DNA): TGTGCCAGCAGCTTAGCGTCTAGGTCCCAAGAGACCCAGTACTTC. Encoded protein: CASSLASRSQETQYF. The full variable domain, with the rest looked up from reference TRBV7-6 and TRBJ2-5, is GAGVSQSPRYKVTKRGQDVALRCDPISGHVSLYWYRQALGQGPEFLTYFNYEAQQDKSGLPNDRFSAERPEGSISTLTIQRTEQRDSAMYRCASSLASRSQETQYFGPGTRLLVL.

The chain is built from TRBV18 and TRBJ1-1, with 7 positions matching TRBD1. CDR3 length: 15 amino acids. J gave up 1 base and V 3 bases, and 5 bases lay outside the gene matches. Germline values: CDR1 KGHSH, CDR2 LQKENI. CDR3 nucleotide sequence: TGTGCCAGCTCACCCGGACAGGCCTCGAACACTGAAGCTTTCTTT. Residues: CASSPGQASNTEAFF.

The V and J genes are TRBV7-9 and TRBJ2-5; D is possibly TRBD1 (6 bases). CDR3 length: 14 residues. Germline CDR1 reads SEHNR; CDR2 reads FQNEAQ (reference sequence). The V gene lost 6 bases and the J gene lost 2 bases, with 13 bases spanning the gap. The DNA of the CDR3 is TGTGCCAGCAGTGACGGACAGAGTCAAGAGACCCAGTACTTC. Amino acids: CASSDGQSQETQYF.

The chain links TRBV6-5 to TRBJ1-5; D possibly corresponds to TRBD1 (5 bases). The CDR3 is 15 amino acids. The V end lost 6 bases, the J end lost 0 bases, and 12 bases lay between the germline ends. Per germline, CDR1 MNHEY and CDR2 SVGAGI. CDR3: CASREGLNSNQPQHF. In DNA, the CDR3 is TGTGCCAGCAGAGAGGGACTTAATAGCAATCAGCCCCAGCATTTT.

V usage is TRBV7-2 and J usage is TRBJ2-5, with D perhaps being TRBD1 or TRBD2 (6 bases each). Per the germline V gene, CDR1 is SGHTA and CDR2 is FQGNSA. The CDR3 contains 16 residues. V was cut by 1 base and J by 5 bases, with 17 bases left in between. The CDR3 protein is CASSLVKNGGLETQYF. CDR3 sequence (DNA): TGTGCCAGCAGCTTAGTGAAGAATGGGGGGCTGGAGACCCAGTACTTC. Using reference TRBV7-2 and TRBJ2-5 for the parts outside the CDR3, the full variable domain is GAGVSQSPSNKVTEKGKDVELRCDPISGHTALYWYRQSLGQGLEFLIYFQGNSAPDKSGLPSDRFSAERTGGSVSTLTIQRTQQEDSAVYLCASSLVKNGGLETQYFGPGTRLLVL.

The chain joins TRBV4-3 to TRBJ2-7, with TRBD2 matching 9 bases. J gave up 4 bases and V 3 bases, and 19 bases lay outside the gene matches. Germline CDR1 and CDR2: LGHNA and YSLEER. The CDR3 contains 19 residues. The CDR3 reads CASSHAAAAGGPGGYEQYF. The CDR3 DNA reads TGCGCCAGCAGCCACGCGGCGGCGGCGGGGGGGCCCGGGGGGTACGAGCAGTACTTC.

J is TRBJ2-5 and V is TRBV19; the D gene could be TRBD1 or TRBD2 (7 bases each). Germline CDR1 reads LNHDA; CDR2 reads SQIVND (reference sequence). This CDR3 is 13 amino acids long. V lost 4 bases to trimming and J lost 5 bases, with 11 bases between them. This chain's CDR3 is CASSREGAETQYF. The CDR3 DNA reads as TGTGCCAGTAGTAGGGAGGGGGCGGAGACCCAGTACTTC.

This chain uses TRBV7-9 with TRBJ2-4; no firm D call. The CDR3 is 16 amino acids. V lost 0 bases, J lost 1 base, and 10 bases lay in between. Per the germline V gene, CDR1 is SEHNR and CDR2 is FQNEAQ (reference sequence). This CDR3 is CASSLAPQAAKNIQYF. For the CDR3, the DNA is TGTGCCAGCAGCTTAGCGCCGCAGGCGGCCAAAAACATTCAGTACTTC.

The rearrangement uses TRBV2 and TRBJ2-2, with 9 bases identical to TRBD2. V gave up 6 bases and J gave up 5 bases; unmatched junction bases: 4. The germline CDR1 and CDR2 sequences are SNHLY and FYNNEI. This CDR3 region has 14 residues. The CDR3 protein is CASRDSGGTGELFF. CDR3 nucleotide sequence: TGTGCCAGCAGGGATAGCGGGGGAACCGGGGAGCTGTTTTTT.

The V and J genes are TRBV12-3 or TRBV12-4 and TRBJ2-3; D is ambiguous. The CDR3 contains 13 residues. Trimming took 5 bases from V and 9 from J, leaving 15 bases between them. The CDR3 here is CASSNPSVKTQYF. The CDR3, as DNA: TGTGCCAGCAGTAATCCGTCCGTCAAAACGCAGTATTTT.